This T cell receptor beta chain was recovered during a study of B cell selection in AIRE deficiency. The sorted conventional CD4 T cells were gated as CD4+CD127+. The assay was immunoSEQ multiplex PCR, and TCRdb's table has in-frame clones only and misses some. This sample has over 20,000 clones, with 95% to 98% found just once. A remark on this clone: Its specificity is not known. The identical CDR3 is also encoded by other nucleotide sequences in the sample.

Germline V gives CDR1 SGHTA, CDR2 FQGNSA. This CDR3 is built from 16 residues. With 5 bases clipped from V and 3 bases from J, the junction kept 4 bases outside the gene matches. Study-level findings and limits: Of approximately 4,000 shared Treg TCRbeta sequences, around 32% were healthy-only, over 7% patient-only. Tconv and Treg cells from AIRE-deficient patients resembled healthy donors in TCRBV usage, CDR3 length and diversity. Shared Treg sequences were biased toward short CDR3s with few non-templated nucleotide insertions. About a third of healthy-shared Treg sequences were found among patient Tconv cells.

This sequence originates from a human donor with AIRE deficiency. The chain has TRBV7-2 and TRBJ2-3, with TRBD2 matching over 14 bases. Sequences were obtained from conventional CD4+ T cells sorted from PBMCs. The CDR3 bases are TGTGCCAGCAGCCCGCGACTAGCGGGAGGGACAGATACGCAGTATTTT. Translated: CASSPRLAGGTDTQYF.